Below are 30 T cell receptor beta chains sequenced from a single sample in a study of T cell clones after liver transplantation (dated by TCRdb to about 2019). The library was generated by the immunoSEQ multiplex PCR assay. TCRdb's version of the immuneACCESS table is confined to in-frame rearrangements and falls short of the full clone set. An unresolved V gene accounts for under half of the shortfall where checked; the remainder is of unknown origin. This sample comprises more than 95,000 clones, 75% to 95% of them detected only once. The top ten constitute around 0.86% of the sample. The material was CD4+ T cells from blood, obtained 12 months after liver transplant. The receptors stem from a human patient who received a liver transplant. After a transplant, not all T cells may be the patient's own; some may come from the graft donor.

The chain carries TRBV18 and TRBJ2-3; D perhaps matches TRBD2 (5 bases). The CDR3 is 16 residues long. Per germline, CDR1 KGHSH and CDR2 LQKENI. V dropped 6 bases and J dropped 0 bases, with 16 bases sitting between them. CDR3 DNA: TGTGCCAGCTCCCCTCTAGGCGCTAGCAGCACAGATACGCAGTATTTT. Its protein is CASSPLGASSTDTQYF.

The chain recombines TRBV29-1 with TRBJ2-3, with D possibly being TRBD2 (7 bases). This CDR3 has 13 amino acids. CDR1 is SQVTM, CDR2 ANQGSEA, per germline. Between the trimmed V and J ends, which lost 7 bases and 3 bases, there was a span of 14 bases. The chain's CDR3 is CSAGGGVTDTQYF. The CDR3 nucleotides read TGCAGCGCGGGGGGCGGGGTAACAGATACGCAGTATTTT.

The chain is built from TRBV27 and TRBJ2-7; D gene uncertain. The V gene lost 6 bases and the J gene lost 5 bases, with 20 bases spanning the gap. Germline loops: CDR1 MNHEY, CDR2 SMNVEV (reference sequence). This CDR3 has 15 residues. This CDR3 is CASSLPKGQDNEQYF. DNA for the CDR3: TGTGCCAGCAGCTTACCTAAGGGCCAAGACAACGAGCAGTACTTC.

The chain employs TRBV7-3 and TRBJ2-2, with D possibly TRBD1 on 7 matching bases. The germline V gene encodes CDR1 SGHTA and CDR2 FQGTGA. V shed 2 bases and J shed 0 bases, with 10 bases lying between them. The CDR3 extends over 16 amino acids. The CDR3 bases are TGTGCCAGCAGCTTAGGCGGGACAGCGAACACCGGGGAGCTGTTTTTT. Protein: CASSLGGTANTGELFF.

This chain uses TRBV7-9 with TRBJ2-3; the match to TRBD1 covers 11 bases. Losses at the gene ends were 6 bases for V and 5 bases for J; bases not matched to a gene: 4. The CDR3 runs to 14 residues. Germline loops: CDR1 SEHNR, CDR2 FQNEAQ (reference sequence). The CDR3, as DNA: TGTGCCAGCAGGGACAGGGGGCGGGAAGATACGCAGTATTTT. It encodes CASRDRGREDTQYF.

This clone was seen only a few times. The chain combines TRBV6-1 with TRBJ2-3; 10 positions agree with TRBD2. The CDR3 is 14 residues long. Germline V lookup: CDR1 MNHNS, CDR2 SASEGT. V dropped 4 bases and J dropped 6; count of bases not matched to a gene: 4. The CDR3 nucleotides are TGTGCCAGCAGTGGGCTAGCGGGAGACGATACGCAGTATTTT. Translated: CASSGLAGDDTQYF.

The chain combines TRBV5-6 with TRBJ1-1; a possible D gene is TRBD1 (5 bases). CDR1 SGHDT and CDR2 YYEEEE come from the germline V gene. The CDR3 spans 16 residues. V was pared by 0 bases and J by 3 bases, with 15 bases between. This CDR3 is CASSLALGGLHTEAFF. In DNA form, the CDR3 reads TGTGCCAGCAGCTTGGCCCTTGGGGGGTTGCACACTGAAGCTTTCTTT.

The chain links TRBV5-1 to TRBJ2-1; TRBD2 aligns across 8 bases. Germline V gives CDR1 SGHRS, CDR2 YFSETQ. The CDR3 runs to 16 residues. Trimming at V came to 4 bases and at J to 7 bases, leaving 13 bases not matched to a gene. In DNA, the CDR3 is TGCGCCAGCAGCGGCCGGTGGGCGGGAGGATCGAATGAGCAGTTCTTC. Translation: CASSGRWAGGSNEQFF.

V gene TRBV9 combines with J gene TRBJ2-4; D might be TRBD1 (5 bases). With 3 bases removed from V and 4 bases from J, the gap between germline ends came to 17 bases. This CDR3 contains 16 residues. Looked up from germline, CDR1 is SGDLS and CDR2 is YYNGEE. The CDR3 loop is CASSENFQGPKNIQYF. CDR3 nucleotide sequence: TGTGCCAGCAGCGAGAACTTCCAGGGTCCAAAAAACATTCAGTACTTC.

CDR3: CASSLQGNTEAFF. CDR3 nucleotide sequence: TGTGCCAGCAGCCTCCAGGGGAACACTGAAGCTTTCTTT. This chain joins TRBV14 and TRBJ1-1; D is possibly TRBD1 (5 bases). The ends were cut back, 4 bases at V and 1 base at J, with 7 bases in the middle. Germline V gene data show CDR1 as SGHDN and CDR2 as FVKESK. The CDR3 runs 13 residues. Based on the CDR3 plus reference TRBV14 and TRBJ1-1, the full variable domain is EAGVTQFPSHSVIEKGQTVTLRCDPISGHDNLYWYRRVMGKEIKFLLHFVKESKQDESGMPNNRFLAERTGGTYSTLKVQPAELEDSGVYFCASSLQGNTEAFFGQGTRLTVV.

The rearrangement joins TRBV18 to TRBJ1-4; the match to TRBD1 covers 9 bases. The CDR3 extends over 17 amino acids. Germline V gene lookup returns CDR1 KGHSH and CDR2 LQKENI. The J segment lost 3 bases and the V segment lost 3 bases, leaving 8 bases of the junction unmatched. Here the CDR3 reads CASSPGPRQGANEKLFF. The DNA of the CDR3 is TGTGCCAGCTCACCGGGCCCGAGACAGGGGGCTAATGAAAAACTGTTTTTT.

This chain joins TRBV7-8 and TRBJ1-5, with D possibly matching TRBD1 (5 bases). In germline, CDR1 is SGHVS, CDR2 FQNEAQ. V was pared by 2 bases and J by 7 bases, with 9 bases between. CDR3 length equals 13 residues. The CDR3 here is CASSLMGEQPQHF. The CDR3 DNA is TGTGCCAGCAGCTTAATGGGGGAACAGCCCCAGCATTTT.

The V call is TRBV18, the J call TRBJ1-3; 8 positions match TRBD1. This CDR3 has 14 amino acids. V lost 3 bases and J lost 3; bases outside the gene matches: 1. Per the germline V gene, CDR1 is KGHSH and CDR2 is LQKENI. CDR3 region: CASSPRGHGNTIYF. DNA of the CDR3: TGTGCCAGCTCACCCAGGGGGCATGGAAACACCATATATTTT.

This clone was recorded once. The chain uses TRBV25-1 and TRBJ1-2, with 9 bases that match TRBD1. This CDR3 has 13 amino acids. Germline CDR1 is MGHDK and CDR2 is SYGVNS. Trimming took 4 bases from V and 6 from J; bases not matched to a gene: 3. CDR3 residues: CASSGQGDNGYTF. DNA of the CDR3: TGTGCCAGCAGTGGACAGGGGGATAATGGCTACACCTTC.

The rearrangement uses TRBV7-7 and TRBJ2-5; 7 nucleotides match TRBD2. CDR1 is SSHAT, CDR2 FNYEAQ, per germline (reference sequence). The CDR3 is made up of 14 amino acids. The trim removed 7 bases at V and 4 bases at J, leaving 9 bases unmatched. In DNA form, the CDR3 reads TGTGCCAGCACCGGTGTAGGCGGGGGAGAGACCCAGTACTTC. It encodes CASTGVGGGETQYF.

The rearrangement links TRBV18 to TRBJ1-3, with D uncertain. Looked up from germline, CDR1 is KGHSH and CDR2 is LQKENI. The CDR3 length is 14 residues. The germline V and J ends were trimmed by 3 bases and 0 bases, with 6 bases remaining between them. This chain's CDR3 is CASSPVSSGNTIYF. The CDR3 nucleotides are TGTGCCAGCTCACCGGTCAGCTCTGGAAACACCATATATTTT.

The chain recombines TRBV2 with TRBJ2-2; maybe TRBD1 (6 bases). This CDR3 has 16 amino acids. Germline-derived CDR1 and CDR2 are SNHLY and FYNNEI. V lost 3 bases to trimming and J lost 1 base, with 12 bases between them. The CDR3 spells CASSEQGTGNTGELFF. The CDR3 DNA reads TGTGCCAGCAGTGAGCAGGGGACGGGGAACACCGGGGAGCTGTTTTTT. Looking up the rest from reference TRBV2 and TRBJ2-2 gives the full variable domain: EPEVTQTPSHQVTQMGQEVILRCVPISNHLYFYWYRQILGQKVEFLVSFYNNEISEKSEIFDDQFSVERPDGSNFTLKIRSTKLEDSAMYFCASSEQGTGNTGELFFGEGSRLTVL.

The V gene is TRBV2, the J gene TRBJ2-1; TRBD2 matches 9 bases. The V segment lost 6 bases and the J segment 6 bases; nucleotides outside the gene matches: 9. Germline CDR1 and CDR2: SNHLY and FYNNEI. The CDR3 has 15 amino acids. For the CDR3, the DNA is TGTGCCAGCAGAATTAGCGGGAGTCACGGCAATGAGCAGTTCTTC. This codes for CASRISGSHGNEQFF.

The table lists this clone with a few counts. The genes are TRBV13 and TRBJ2-7; tentatively, D is TRBD1 or TRBD2 (6 bases each). The CDR3 length is 15 residues. V lost 1 base, J lost 6 bases, and 16 bases lay in between. Germline V gene lookup returns CDR1 PRHDT and CDR2 FYEKMQ (reference sequence). The CDR3 DNA reads TGTGCCAGCAGCTTAGAGCGGGCGCAACAGGGCGAGCAGTACTTC. Protein sequence: CASSLERAQQGEQYF.

The chain is built from TRBV15 and TRBJ2-3; 8 positions agree with TRBD2. Trimming cost V 0 bases and J 1 base; bases outside gene matches: 15. Germline CDR1 LNHNV, CDR2 YYDKDF (reference sequence). CDR3 length: 20 residues. CDR3 residues: CATSRDRISGIVRGTDTQYF. The CDR3, as DNA: TGTGCCACCAGCAGAGATCGAATTAGCGGGATAGTAAGGGGCACAGATACGCAGTATTTT. Supplemented by reference TRBV15 and TRBJ2-3, the full variable domain reads DAMVIQNPRYQVTQFGKPVTLSCSQTLNHNVMYWYQQKSSQAPKLLFHYYDKDFNNEADTPDNFQSRRPNTSFCFLDIRSPGLGDTAMYLCATSRDRISGIVRGTDTQYFGPGTRLTVL.

V and J are TRBV6-5 and TRBJ1-1; D is unresolved. The CDR3 is 13 amino acids. The V gene lost 10 bases and the J gene lost 3 bases, with 15 bases spanning the gap. Per the germline V gene, CDR1 is MNHEY and CDR2 is SVGAGI. The CDR3 DNA is TGTGCCACCTGCAGAGATGGGGACACTGAAGCTTTCTTT. This encodes CATCRDGDTEAFF.

The chain joins TRBV4-2 to TRBJ2-3, with D tentatively TRBD2 (5 bases). The germline V gene has CDR1 LGHNA and CDR2 YNFKEQ. V was cut by 0 bases and J by 10 bases, with 11 bases left in between. The CDR3 has 13 amino acids. The CDR3 coding sequence is TGTGCCAGCAGCCAAGATCCCGGGGTAGCGCAGTATTTT. Amino acids: CASSQDPGVAQYF.

The chain is built from TRBV7-8 and TRBJ1-5, with D possibly being TRBD1 (6 bases). The germline V gene encodes CDR1 SGHVS and CDR2 FQNEAQ. Trimming removed 5 bases at V and 5 bases at J, with 19 bases between. The CDR3 consists of 16 residues. As DNA, the CDR3 is TGTGCCAGCAGCCCAAGAGGGCAGGGGCAGGATCAGCCCCAGCATTTT. This translates into CASSPRGQGQDQPQHF.

The gene calls are TRBV6-6 and TRBJ2-5, with TRBD2 identical over 9 bases. The CDR3 is 14 residues long. Germline values: CDR1 MNHNY, CDR2 SVGAGI (reference sequence). J gave up 6 bases and V 6 bases, and 8 bases lay outside the gene matches. The CDR3 DNA reads TGTGCCAGCAGGCGGACTAGCGAGGGGAAGACCCAGTACTTC. It translates to CASRRTSEGKTQYF.

V and J are TRBV2 and TRBJ2-1; 11 bases are a match to TRBD2. Trimming took 4 bases from V and 9 from J; bases not matched to a gene: 5. Germline V lookup: CDR1 SNHLY, CDR2 FYNNEI. The CDR3 covers 14 residues. The CDR3 here is CASSGLAGLSEQFF. CDR3 sequence (DNA): TGTGCCAGCAGTGGACTAGCGGGACTTAGTGAGCAGTTCTTC. Drawing the rest from reference TRBV2 and TRBJ2-1, the complete variable domain is EPEVTQTPSHQVTQMGQEVILRCVPISNHLYFYWYRQILGQKVEFLVSFYNNEISEKSEIFDDQFSVERPDGSNFTLKIRSTKLEDSAMYFCASSGLAGLSEQFFGPGTRLTVL.

The chain has TRBV5-1 and TRBJ2-1; TRBD2 agrees at 11 bases. There are 16 residues in the CDR3. Germline V gene lookup returns CDR1 SGHRS and CDR2 YFSETQ. Trimming cost V 0 bases and J 7 bases; bases outside gene matches: 6. The CDR3 DNA follows: TGCGCCAGCAGCTTGGGGTTACTAGCGGGAGTAAATGAGCAGTTCTTC. This translates into CASSLGLLAGVNEQFF. The full variable domain, its missing parts supplied by reference TRBV5-1 and TRBJ2-1, is KAGVTQTPRYLIKTRGQQVTLSCSPISGHRSVSWYQQTPGQGLQFLFEYFSETQRNKGNFPGRFSGRQFSNSRSEMNVSTLELGDSALYLCASSLGLLAGVNEQFFGPGTRLTVL.

The rearrangement uses TRBV7-9 and TRBJ1-2, with D tentatively TRBD1 (5 bases). The CDR3 covers 14 residues. Germline CDR1 is SEHNR and CDR2 is FQNEAQ (reference sequence). V was trimmed by 4 bases and J by 2 bases, leaving 11 bases between them. The CDR3 DNA reads TGTGCCAGCAGCTGGATCGGGACCAACTATGGCTACACCTTC. It codes for CASSWIGTNYGYTF.

The chain uses TRBV5-4 and TRBJ1-2; 7 bases align to TRBD1. After removal of 2 bases from V and 8 bases from J, the junction contained 9 bases not matched to a gene. The CDR3 runs to 14 residues. CDR1 is SGHNT, CDR2 YYREEE, per germline (reference sequence). The CDR3: CASSLGTESRGYTF. In DNA form, the CDR3 reads TGTGCCAGCAGCTTAGGGACAGAGTCCCGGGGCTACACCTTC.

V gene TRBV5-3 combines with J gene TRBJ2-1; D is unclear. TRBV5-3 is filed as an ORF, its function uncertain. CDR3 length: 13 residues. V was pared by 9 bases and J by 3 bases, with 13 bases between. This chain's CDR3 is CAKRTQHYNEQFF. In nucleotides, the CDR3 is TGTGCCAAAAGGACCCAGCACTACAATGAGCAGTTCTTC.

The chain recombines TRBV5-4 with TRBJ2-2; D unresolved. This CDR3 region has 14 residues. The V gene's germline CDR1 is SGHNT and CDR2 YYREEE (reference sequence). Trimming shortened V by 4 bases and J by 7 bases, and 14 bases separated the two germline ends. The CDR3 here is CASSPGRAGGELFF. The CDR3, as DNA: TGTGCCAGCAGCCCCGGACGGGCCGGCGGGGAGCTGTTTTTT.